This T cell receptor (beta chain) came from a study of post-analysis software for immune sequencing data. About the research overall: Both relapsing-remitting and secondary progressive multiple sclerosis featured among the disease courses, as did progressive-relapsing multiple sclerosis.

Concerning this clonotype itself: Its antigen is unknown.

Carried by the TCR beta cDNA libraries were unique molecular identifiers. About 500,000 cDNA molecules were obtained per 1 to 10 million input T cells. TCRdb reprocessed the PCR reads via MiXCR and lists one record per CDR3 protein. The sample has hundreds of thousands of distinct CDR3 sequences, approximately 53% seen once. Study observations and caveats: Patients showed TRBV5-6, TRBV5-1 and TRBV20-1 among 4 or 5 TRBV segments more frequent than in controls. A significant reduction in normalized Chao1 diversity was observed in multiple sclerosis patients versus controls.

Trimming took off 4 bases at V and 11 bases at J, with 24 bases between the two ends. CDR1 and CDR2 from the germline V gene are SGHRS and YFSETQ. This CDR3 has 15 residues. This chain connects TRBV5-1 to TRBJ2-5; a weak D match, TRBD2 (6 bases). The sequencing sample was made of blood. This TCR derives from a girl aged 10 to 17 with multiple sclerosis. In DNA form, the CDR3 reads TGCGCCAGCAGCCGGTCAGCGGGTTCCTACAATGAGCAGTACTTC. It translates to CASSRSAGSYNEQYF.